This T cell receptor (beta chain) was captured by sequencing in a study of cytomegalovirus exposure and HLA in healthy donors. Whole-study findings and limits: Analysis was carried out at a later point, and it linked a missense DCLRE1C variant to TCR beta V- and J-gene trimming.

Likely unrecorded immune exposures existed in these nominally healthy donors. In regard to this clone: The target antigen is unknown.

PCR primers comprised 60 Vbeta and 13 Jbeta primers. Assay used: immunoSEQ multiplex PCR; TCRdb lists only in-frame clones, some missing. The sample lists 75,000 to 80,000 clones, about 78% seen once, with around 8.9% in the top ten. J lost 7 bases, V lost 1 base, and 11 bases had no gene match. The CDR3 consists of 16 residues. The germline CDR1 and CDR2 sequences are LNHDA and SQIVND (reference sequence). Sequencing was carried out using PBMCs. The chain is built from TRBV19 and TRBJ2-5, with TRBD2 identical over 8 bases. The receptor was isolated from a woman aged 40 to 50 in good health and CMV-seropositive. CDR3 bases: TGTGCCAGTAGTATAGGCCCGCCGAGCGGGGGTGGGACCCAGTACTTC. Protein sequence: CASSIGPPSGGGTQYF. The variable domain in full, with the rest retrieved from reference TRBV19 and TRBJ2-5, is DGGITQSPKYLFRKEGQNVTLSCEQNLNHDAMYWYRQDPGQGLRLIYYSQIVNDFQKGDIAEGYSVSREKKESFPLTVTSAQKNPTAFYLCASSIGPPSGGGTQYFGPGTRLLVL.